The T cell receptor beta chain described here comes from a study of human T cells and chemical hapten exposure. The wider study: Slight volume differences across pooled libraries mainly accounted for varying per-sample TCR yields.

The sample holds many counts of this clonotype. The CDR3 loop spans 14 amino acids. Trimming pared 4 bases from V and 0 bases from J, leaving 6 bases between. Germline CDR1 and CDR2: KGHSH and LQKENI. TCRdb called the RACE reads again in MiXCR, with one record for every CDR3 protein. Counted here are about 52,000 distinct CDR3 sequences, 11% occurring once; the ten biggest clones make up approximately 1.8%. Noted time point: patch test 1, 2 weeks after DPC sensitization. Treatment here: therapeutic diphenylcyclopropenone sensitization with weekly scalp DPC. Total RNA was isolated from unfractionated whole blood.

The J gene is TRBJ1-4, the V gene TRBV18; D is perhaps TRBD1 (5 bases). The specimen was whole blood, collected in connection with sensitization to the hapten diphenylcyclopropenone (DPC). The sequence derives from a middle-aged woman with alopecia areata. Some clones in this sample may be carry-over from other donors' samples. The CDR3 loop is CASSLGATNEKLFF. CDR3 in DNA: TGTGCCAGCTCACTGGGGGCAACTAATGAAAAACTGTTTTTT.